This passage covers 16 T cell receptor beta chains from one sample sequenced in a study of T cell responses to AZD1222 COVID-19 vaccine. Clones were sequenced by immunoSEQ multiplex PCR, and TCRdb holds only the in-frame ones, with some missing. The sample has roughly 120,000 clones; roughly 90% are singletons. Source: peripheral blood, taken on day 0 of AZD1222 vaccination. Every receptor here comes from an adult in good health.

The genes are TRBV5-1 and TRBJ1-2; 7 positions agree with TRBD1. After removal of 4 bases from V and 3 bases from J, the junction contained 6 bases not matched to a gene. The CDR3 sequence is 14 residues long. Germline V gives CDR1 SGHRS, CDR2 YFSETQ. The CDR3: CASSTTGYDYGYTF. The CDR3 DNA sequence: TGCGCCAGCAGCACGACAGGGTACGACTATGGCTACACCTTC. Full variable domain (outside the CDR3, taken from reference TRBV5-1 and TRBJ1-2): KAGVTQTPRYLIKTRGQQVTLSCSPISGHRSVSWYQQTPGQGLQFLFEYFSETQRNKGNFPGRFSGRQFSNSRSEMNVSTLELGDSALYLCASSTTGYDYGYTFGSGTRLTVV.

The gene calls are TRBV2 and TRBJ2-2; D is unresolved. V was cut by 4 bases and J by 6 bases, with 9 bases left in between. Germline V lookup: CDR1 SNHLY, CDR2 FYNNEI. This CDR3 has 13 amino acids. CDR3: CASSAGSAGELFF. CDR3 nucleotides: TGTGCCAGCAGTGCGGGCTCCGCCGGGGAGCTGTTTTTT.

The V gene is TRBV4-1, the J gene TRBJ1-6; 8 bases are a match to TRBD1. The CDR3 totals 16 residues. Germline assignment: CDR1 MGHRA and CDR2 YSYEKL. Losses at the gene ends were 6 bases for V and 7 bases for J; bases not matched to a gene: 11. The CDR3 DNA is TGCGCCAGCAGTTCGACCCGGACAGGGTTGAATTCACCCCTCCACTTT. This sequence encodes CASSSTRTGLNSPLHF.

This sequence joins TRBV29-1 and TRBJ2-6; no clear D. V was clipped by 0 bases and J by 0 bases, with 6 bases between them. Germline values: CDR1 SQVTM, CDR2 ANQGSEA. The CDR3 sequence is 15 residues long. The CDR3 spells CSVEEGYSGANVLTF. CDR3 DNA sequence: TGCAGCGTTGAAGAAGGGTACTCTGGGGCCAACGTCCTGACTTTC.

By sample fraction, this clone is medium-sized (0.01 to 0.1%). The chain carries TRBV19 and TRBJ1-2, with D hard to call. V dropped 6 bases and J dropped 1 base, with 9 bases sitting between them. This CDR3 comprises 13 residues. Looked up from germline, CDR1 is LNHDA and CDR2 is SQIVND (reference sequence). CDR3 protein: CASRPAGNYGYTF. The CDR3 DNA reads TGTGCCAGTAGACCAGCCGGTAACTATGGCTACACCTTC.

CDR3 sequence: CASSLGRQGYTEAFF. For the CDR3, the DNA is TGTGCCAGCAGCTTAGGGCGACAGGGCTACACTGAAGCTTTCTTT. The V gene is TRBV7-6, the J gene TRBJ1-1, with 7 nucleotides matching TRBD1. V lost 1 base, J lost 3 bases, and 5 bases stayed unmatched. The germline gives CDR1 SGHVS, CDR2 FNYEAQ. The CDR3 has 15 residues.

The chain joins TRBV7-9 to TRBJ1-5; D unclear. Germline CDR1 is SEHNR and CDR2 is FQNEAQ (reference sequence). Between the trimmed V and J ends, which lost 9 bases and 4 bases, there was a span of 10 bases. The CDR3 spans 12 residues. In nucleotides, the CDR3 is TGTGCCAGTCGGGCTGGGAATCAGCCCCAGCATTTT. Amino acids: CASRAGNQPQHF.

The rearrangement joins TRBV6-1 to TRBJ2-5; TRBD2 might be the D (6 bases). V was trimmed by 2 bases and J by 5 bases, leaving 6 bases between them. The germline gives CDR1 MNHNS, CDR2 SASEGT. The CDR3 has 12 residues. The CDR3 nucleotides read TGTGCCAGCAGTGAACGGGGGGAGACCCAGTACTTC. It specifies CASSERGETQYF.

This chain joins TRBV9 and TRBJ1-3; D might be TRBD1 (5 bases). The CDR3 extends over 17 amino acids. Germline V gene sequence: CDR1 SGDLS, CDR2 YYNGEE. Trimming took 0 bases from V and 0 from J, leaving 13 bases between them. The CDR3 coding sequence is TGTGCCAGCAGCGTAGTTCCGGGGACGATCTCTGGAAACACCATATATTTT. Residues: CASSVVPGTISGNTIYF.

The CDR3 bases are TGTGCCAGCAGCTTAGGCCGCGGGACCTTTGGCATGAACACTGAAGCTTTCTTT. This gives the protein CASSLGRGTFGMNTEAFF. The V gene is TRBV13, the J gene TRBJ1-1; tentative D call: TRBD1 (5 bases). The V gene lost 0 bases and the J gene lost 0 bases, with 17 bases spanning the gap. The CDR3 extends over 18 amino acids. The germline V gene has CDR1 PRHDT and CDR2 FYEKMQ (reference sequence).

The chain links TRBV18 to TRBJ1-5; D not resolved. CDR3 size: 15 residues. CDR1 and CDR2 (germline): KGHSH, LQKENI. The ends were cut back, 3 bases at V and 6 bases at J, with 15 bases in the middle. CDR3 protein: CASSPLETLGQPQHF. The DNA for the CDR3 is TGTGCCAGCTCACCGCTTGAGACACTTGGTCAGCCCCAGCATTTT.

The chain is built from TRBV19 and TRBJ1-2; D call uncertain. Trimming stripped 5 bases from V and 3 bases from J, with 10 bases between. This CDR3 has 13 amino acids. Germline V gene data show CDR1 as LNHDA and CDR2 as SQIVND (reference sequence). The CDR3 nucleotides read TGTGCCAGTAGTCCGCAAGATGACTATGGCTACACCTTC. Translation gives CASSPQDDYGYTF. The whole variable domain, remainder taken from reference TRBV19 and TRBJ1-2, is DGGITQSPKYLFRKEGQNVTLSCEQNLNHDAMYWYRQDPGQGLRLIYYSQIVNDFQKGDIAEGYSVSREKKESFPLTVTSAQKNPTAFYLCASSPQDDYGYTFGSGTRLTVV.

V and J are TRBV7-7 and TRBJ1-4; TRBD1 aligns across 7 bases. Germline V gene sequence: CDR1 SSHAT, CDR2 FNYEAQ (reference sequence). The J segment lost 2 bases and the V segment lost 5 bases, leaving 5 bases of the junction unmatched. There are 15 residues in the CDR3. In DNA, the CDR3 is TGTGCCAGCAGCGCCTCAGGGGGGACTAATGAAAAACTGTTTTTT. This gives the protein CASSASGGTNEKLFF.

CDR3 nucleotides: TGCAGCGCTAACAGGGGGCTGGACTATGGCTACACCTTC. It codes for CSANRGLDYGYTF. This chain joins TRBV29-1 and TRBJ1-2, with 9 bases fitting TRBD1. From germline, CDR1 is SQVTM and CDR2 ANQGSEA. J gave up 3 bases and V 7 bases, and 6 bases lay outside the gene matches. This CDR3 comprises 13 residues. The full variable domain, completed using reference TRBV29-1 and TRBJ1-2, is SAVISQKPSRDICQRGTSLTIQCQVDSQVTMMFWYRQQPGQSLTLIATANQGSEATYESGFVIDKFPISRPNLTFSTLTVSNMSPEDSSIYLCSANRGLDYGYTFGSGTRLTVV.

The chain joins TRBV11-1 to TRBJ1-1; perhaps TRBD1 as D (5 bases). The V end was cut by 2 bases, the J end by 5 bases, with 9 bases between. Germline CDR1 SGHAT, CDR2 FQDESV (reference sequence). This CDR3 has 13 residues. This chain's CDR3 is CASSLPGWTEAFF. The CDR3 DNA is TGTGCCAGCAGCTTACCAGGGTGGACTGAAGCTTTCTTT.

V usage is TRBV5-1 and J usage is TRBJ1-2; no firm D call. Germline V CDR1 and CDR2: SGHRS, YFSETQ. The CDR3 runs 14 residues. Trimming shortened V by 1 base and J by 3 bases, and 10 bases separated the two germline ends. In nucleotides, the CDR3 is TGCGCCAGCAGCTTGTTAGGGCGAGACTATGGCTACACCTTC. Translating it yields CASSLLGRDYGYTF. The full variable domain, rest sourced from reference TRBV5-1 and TRBJ1-2, is KAGVTQTPRYLIKTRGQQVTLSCSPISGHRSVSWYQQTPGQGLQFLFEYFSETQRNKGNFPGRFSGRQFSNSRSEMNVSTLELGDSALYLCASSLLGRDYGYTFGSGTRLTVV.